Sequencing of this T cell receptor beta chain was carried out in a study of Ad26.COV2.S vaccination and SARS-CoV-2 variants. TCRdb's copy holds only in-frame clones and misses some; the assay was immunoSEQ multiplex PCR. The table shows nearly 95,000 clones, with 82% occurring only once. Trimming removed 7 bases from V and 3 bases from J, with 9 bases in between. The CDR3 is 12 residues long. The germline V gene has CDR1 SQVTM and CDR2 ANQGSEA. Study outcomes and limitations: Compared with placebo recipients, vaccine recipients had higher spike-specific TCR breadth. Analyses of TCR breadth and depth may have underestimated total T cell responses. Placebo and vaccine recipients had non-spike TCR breadth that was similar. Reports say spike-specific CD8+ and CD4+ T cell responses covered substantial breadth after vaccination.

About this clone: Antigen specificity is unknown.

The TCR was taken from a human donor who had recovered from COVID-19. This rearrangement joins TRBV29-1 to TRBJ2-2, with D possibly matching TRBD1 (5 bases). The starting material was peripheral blood, obtained after recovery from COVID-19. In DNA form, the CDR3 reads TGCAGCGGGGGCAGGGACACCGGGGAGCTGTTTTTT. This gives the protein CSGGRDTGELFF.